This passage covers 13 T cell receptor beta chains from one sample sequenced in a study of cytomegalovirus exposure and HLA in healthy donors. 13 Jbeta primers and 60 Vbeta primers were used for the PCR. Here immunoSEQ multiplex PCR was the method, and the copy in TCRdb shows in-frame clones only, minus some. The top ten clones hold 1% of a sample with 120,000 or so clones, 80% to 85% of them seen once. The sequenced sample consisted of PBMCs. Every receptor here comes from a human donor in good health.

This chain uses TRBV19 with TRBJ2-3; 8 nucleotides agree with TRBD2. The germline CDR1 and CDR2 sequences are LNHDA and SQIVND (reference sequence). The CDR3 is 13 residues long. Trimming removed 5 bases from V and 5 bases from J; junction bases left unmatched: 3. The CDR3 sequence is CASSERGIDTQYF. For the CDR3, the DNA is TGTGCCAGTAGTGAGCGGGGGATAGATACGCAGTATTTT.

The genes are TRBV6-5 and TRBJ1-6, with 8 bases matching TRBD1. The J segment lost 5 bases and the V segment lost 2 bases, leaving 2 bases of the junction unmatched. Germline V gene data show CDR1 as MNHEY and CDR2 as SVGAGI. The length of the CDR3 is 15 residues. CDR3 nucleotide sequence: TGTGCCAGCAGTTACACGGGACAGGATAATTCACCCCTCCACTTT. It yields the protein CASSYTGQDNSPLHF.

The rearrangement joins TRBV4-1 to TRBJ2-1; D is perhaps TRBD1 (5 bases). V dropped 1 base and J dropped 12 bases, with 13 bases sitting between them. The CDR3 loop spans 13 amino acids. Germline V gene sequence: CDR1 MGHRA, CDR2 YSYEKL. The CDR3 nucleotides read TGCGCCAGCAGCCAAGGGGGCGGTGAGGTGCAGTTCTTC. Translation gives CASSQGGGEVQFF.

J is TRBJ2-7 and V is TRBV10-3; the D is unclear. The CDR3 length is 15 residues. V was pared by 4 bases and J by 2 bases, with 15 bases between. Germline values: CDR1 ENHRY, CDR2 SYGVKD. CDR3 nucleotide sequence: TGTGCCATCAGTGGTCAGAAACTACAACCCTACGAGCAGTACTTC. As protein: CAISGQKLQPYEQYF.

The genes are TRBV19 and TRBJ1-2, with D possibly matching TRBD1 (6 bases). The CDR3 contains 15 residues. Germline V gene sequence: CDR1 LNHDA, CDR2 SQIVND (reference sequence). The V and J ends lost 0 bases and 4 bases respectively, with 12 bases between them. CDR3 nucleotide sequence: TGTGCCAGTAGTATAGACTACAGGGACGTCTATGGCTACACCTTC. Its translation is CASSIDYRDVYGYTF.

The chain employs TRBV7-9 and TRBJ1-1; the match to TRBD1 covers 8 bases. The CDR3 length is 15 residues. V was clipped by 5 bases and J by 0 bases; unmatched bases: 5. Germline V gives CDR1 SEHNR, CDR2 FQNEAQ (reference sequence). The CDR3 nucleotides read TGTGCCAGCAGCCCACAGACAGGGGTGAACACTGAAGCTTTCTTT. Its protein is CASSPQTGVNTEAFF.

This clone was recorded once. The CDR3 coding sequence is TGTGCCAGCAGCGTCGGGGGGACAGGCCACAATGAGCAGTTCTTC. Its translation: CASSVGGTGHNEQFF. The rearrangement links TRBV9 to TRBJ2-1; perhaps TRBD1 as D (8 bases). Trimming pared 2 bases from V and 5 bases from J, leaving 14 bases between. The length of the CDR3 is 15 residues. Germline V gene lookup returns CDR1 SGDLS and CDR2 YYNGEE.

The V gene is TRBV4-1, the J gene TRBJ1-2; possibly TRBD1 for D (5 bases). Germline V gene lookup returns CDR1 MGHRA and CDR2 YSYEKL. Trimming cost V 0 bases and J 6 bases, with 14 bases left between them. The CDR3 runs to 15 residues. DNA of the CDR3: TGCGCCAGCAGCCAAGACCCCTCGGGGGTTCATGGCTACACCTTC. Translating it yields CASSQDPSGVHGYTF.

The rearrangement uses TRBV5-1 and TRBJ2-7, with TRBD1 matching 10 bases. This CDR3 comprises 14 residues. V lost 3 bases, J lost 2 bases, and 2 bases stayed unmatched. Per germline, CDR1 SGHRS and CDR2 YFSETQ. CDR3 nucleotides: TGCGCCAGCAGCTCGGGACAGGGGACCTACGAGCAGTACTTC. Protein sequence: CASSSGQGTYEQYF.

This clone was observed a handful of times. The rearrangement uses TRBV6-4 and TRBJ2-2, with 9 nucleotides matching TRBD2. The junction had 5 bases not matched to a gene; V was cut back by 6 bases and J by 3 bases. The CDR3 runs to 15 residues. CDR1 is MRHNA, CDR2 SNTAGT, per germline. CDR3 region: CASRATSGYTGELFF. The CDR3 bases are TGTGCCAGCAGGGCAACTAGCGGGTACACCGGGGAGCTGTTTTTT.

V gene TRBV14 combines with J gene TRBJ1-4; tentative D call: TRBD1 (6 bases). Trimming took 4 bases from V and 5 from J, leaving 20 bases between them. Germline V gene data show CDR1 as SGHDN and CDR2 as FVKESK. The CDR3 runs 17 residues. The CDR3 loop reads CASSLLTSTGLNEKLFF. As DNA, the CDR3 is TGTGCCAGCAGCCTCCTCACATCGACAGGCCTAAATGAAAAACTGTTTTTT.

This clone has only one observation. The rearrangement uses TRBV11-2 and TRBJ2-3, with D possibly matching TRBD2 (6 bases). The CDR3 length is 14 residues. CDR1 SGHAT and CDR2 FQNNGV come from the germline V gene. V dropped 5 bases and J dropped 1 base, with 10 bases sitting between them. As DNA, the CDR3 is TGTGCCAGCAGCCCGCGCGGGGGCACAGATACGCAGTATTTT. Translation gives CASSPRGGTDTQYF.

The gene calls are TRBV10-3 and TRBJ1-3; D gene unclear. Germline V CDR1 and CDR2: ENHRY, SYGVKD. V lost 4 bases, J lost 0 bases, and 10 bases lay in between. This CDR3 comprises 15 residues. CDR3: CAISAPVSSGNTIYF. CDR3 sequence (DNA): TGTGCCATCAGTGCCCCGGTGTCCTCTGGAAACACCATATATTTT.